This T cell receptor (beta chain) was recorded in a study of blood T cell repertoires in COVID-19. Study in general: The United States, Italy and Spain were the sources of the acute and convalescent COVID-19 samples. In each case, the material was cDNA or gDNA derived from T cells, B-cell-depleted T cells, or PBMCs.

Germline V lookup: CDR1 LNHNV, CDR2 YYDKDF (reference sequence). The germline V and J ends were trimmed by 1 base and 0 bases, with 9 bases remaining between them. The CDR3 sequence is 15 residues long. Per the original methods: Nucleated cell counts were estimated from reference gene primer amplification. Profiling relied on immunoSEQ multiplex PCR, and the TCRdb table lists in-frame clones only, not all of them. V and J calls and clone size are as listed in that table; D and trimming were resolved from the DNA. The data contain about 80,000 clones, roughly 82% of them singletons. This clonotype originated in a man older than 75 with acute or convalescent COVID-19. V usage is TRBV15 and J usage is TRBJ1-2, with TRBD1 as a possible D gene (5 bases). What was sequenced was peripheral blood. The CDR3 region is CATSRGGGANYGYTF. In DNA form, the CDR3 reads TGTGCCACCAGCAGAGGCGGGGGGGCTAACTATGGCTACACCTTC.